In its sample, the clone carrying this T cell receptor (beta chain) was seen a few times. The TCR beta profiling, which covered VDJ combination and CDR3 sequence, was carried out using genomic DNA as the template. In TCRdb, the reads were re-called with MiXCR into one record per CDR3 protein. This table has about 160,000 distinct CDR3 sequences, 70% to 75% appearing once. The data originate from a study of CD8+CD57+ T cells in acquired aplastic anemia. CD8+CD57+ cell expansion had been shown by flow cytometry in patients chosen for sequencing. CDR1 and CDR2 from the germline V gene are LNHDA and SQIVND (reference sequence). The length of the CDR3 is 15 residues. J lost 0 bases, V lost 5 bases, and 4 bases had no gene match.

The genes are TRBV19 and TRBJ2-7, with 10 bases matching TRBD2. The receptor was derived from a human donor with aplastic anemia. Material for sequencing was sorted CD4+, CD8+, or CD8+CD57+ T cells (not recorded which) from PBMCs. CDR3 nucleotide sequence: TGTGCCAGTAGTTCACGGACTAGCGGCTCCTACGAGCAGTACTTC. Its protein product is CASSSRTSGSYEQYF.